This TCR beta chain was captured by sequencing in a study of T cells in localized non-small cell lung cancer. Findings and caveats of the study: Heterogeneity cannot be ruled out, as sequencing used one tumor region only. The study linked higher blood T cell density to longer overall survival.

The assay was immunoSEQ multiplex PCR, and TCRdb's table has in-frame clones only and misses some. The data contain 25,000 to 30,000 clones, less than 95% of them singletons. This clone occurred once. What it binds is unknown. There are 15 residues in the CDR3. Germline CDR1 LNHDA, CDR2 SQIVND (reference sequence). Deletions cut 3 bases from V and 1 base from J, with 12 bases between. This specimen was peripheral blood, taken before any cancer treatment. The TCR comes from a female donor aged 60 or older with stage I lung adenocarcinoma. The rearrangement uses TRBV19 and TRBJ1-1; no reliable D call. The CDR3 here is CASSISKVKNTEAFF. The CDR3 DNA is TGTGCCAGTAGTATTAGTAAAGTGAAGAACACTGAAGCTTTCTTT.